This T cell receptor (beta chain) was sequenced in a study of blood T cell repertoires in COVID-19. Study summary: The study drew acute and convalescent COVID-19 samples from the United States, Italy and Spain. PBMCs, B-cell-depleted T cells, or T cells provided the cDNA or gDNA that made up the material.

CDR3 size: 16 residues. J was trimmed by 1 base and V by 1 base; bases with no gene match: 6. The germline gives CDR1 SGHAT, CDR2 FQNNGV. Original handling: Amplified reference gene primers provided the basis for estimating nucleated cell counts. Libraries were prepared by immunoSEQ multiplex PCR; TCRdb keeps only in-frame clonotypes and omits some of them. The V and J calls and clone size were taken over from that table, and D and trimming were inferred from the DNA. Of roughly 99,000 clones in the sample, over 70% were seen once. This receptor was taken from a woman of 80 years or more with acute or convalescent COVID-19. Sequencing was done on a sample of peripheral blood. V gene TRBV11-2 combines with J gene TRBJ2-5; 7 bases agree with TRBD2. For the CDR3, the DNA is TGTGCCAGCAGCTTAGGTATACTAGCGCTCCAAGAGACCCAGTACTTC. Its translation is CASSLGILALQETQYF.